The 27 T cell receptor beta chains below all came from one sample that was sequenced in a study of T cells in localized non-small cell lung cancer. Data came from immunoSEQ multiplex PCR; TCRdb stores just in-frame clones and leaves some out. The table includes 10,000 to 15,000 clones, around 84% detected once. The sequences come from peripheral blood, collected before any cancer treatment. All receptors come from a male donor at least 60 years old with stage III lung adenocarcinoma.

The chain links TRBV5-1 to TRBJ2-2, with TRBD2 matching over 9 bases. The CDR3 loop spans 17 amino acids. Per germline, CDR1 SGHRS and CDR2 YFSETQ. V lost 1 base, J lost 4 bases, and 8 bases stayed unmatched. The CDR3 here is CASSLFLAGSGTGELFF. The CDR3 nucleotides read TGCGCCAGCAGCTTGTTTCTAGCGGGGTCGGGCACCGGGGAGCTGTTTTTT.

V usage is TRBV12-5 and J usage is TRBJ1-3; 12 bases line up with TRBD1. This CDR3 has 15 residues. Unmatched junction bases numbered 5, after V lost 5 bases and J lost 6 bases. Germline V gene sequence: CDR1 LGHNT, CDR2 FRNRAP. The DNA of the CDR3 is TGTGCTAGTGGTCGGGACAGGGGGCAGGAAAACACCATATATTTT. Translation gives CASGRDRGQENTIYF.

The chain couples TRBV7-2 to TRBJ1-1, with D unclear. The germline CDR1 and CDR2 sequences are SGHTA and FQGNSA. This CDR3 is 15 amino acids long. The V end was cut by 5 bases, the J end by 4 bases, with 17 bases between. CDR3 in amino acids: CASSRDGSEGTEAFF. In DNA form, the CDR3 reads TGTGCCAGCAGCCGAGATGGTTCAGAGGGCACTGAAGCTTTCTTT.

In this sample, this clone turned up once. V usage is TRBV27 and J usage is TRBJ2-7, with 11 bases matching TRBD1. The CDR3 consists of 15 residues. The V segment lost 4 bases and the J segment 3 bases; nucleotides outside the gene matches: 5. Germline-derived CDR1 and CDR2 are MNHEY and SMNVEV (reference sequence). The chain's CDR3 is CASSYLGTGGYEQYF. CDR3 nucleotides: TGTGCCAGCAGTTATCTTGGGACAGGGGGCTACGAGCAGTACTTC.

The chain uses TRBV19 and TRBJ1-1; D call uncertain. The CDR3 is 13 residues long. The V gene's germline CDR1 is LNHDA and CDR2 SQIVND (reference sequence). V was pared by 3 bases and J by 0 bases, with 5 bases between. The CDR3, as DNA: TGTGCCAGTAGTATGATAGTGAACACTGAAGCTTTCTTT. As protein: CASSMIVNTEAFF.

The J gene is TRBJ2-5, the V gene TRBV5-4, with 9 nucleotides matching TRBD1. CDR1 and CDR2 from the germline V gene are SGHNT and YYREEE (reference sequence). V lost 6 bases to trimming and J lost 2 bases; unmatched junction nucleotides: 11. The CDR3 is 16 residues long. CDR3 bases: TGTGCCAGCACGCTCGGGACAGGGCAACCACAAGAGACCCAGTACTTC. It codes for CASTLGTGQPQETQYF.

In DNA form, the CDR3 reads TGTGCCAGCAGCTTAGCGGGTCTGAACACTGAAGCTTTCTTT. Translated: CASSLAGLNTEAFF. This chain uses TRBV7-2 with TRBJ1-1; no clear D gene. V lost 0 bases and J 0 bases, leaving 5 bases between the germline ends. This CDR3 contains 14 residues. Germline V gives CDR1 SGHTA, CDR2 FQGNSA.

The genes are TRBV19 and TRBJ2-1, with a weak D call TRBD1 (5 bases). The CDR3 loop spans 13 amino acids. Germline CDR1 and CDR2: LNHDA and SQIVND (reference sequence). V shed 9 bases and J shed 9 bases, with 18 bases lying between them. CDR3 coding DNA: TGTGCCAGCCGGGCTGTGGGGCTTAGTGAGCAGTTCTTC. It is translated as CASRAVGLSEQFF.

The V and J genes are TRBV6-1 and TRBJ2-7, with 10 bases matching TRBD2. V was clipped by 11 bases and J by 0 bases; unmatched bases: 4. The CDR3 sequence is 13 residues long. Germline assignment: CDR1 MNHNS and CDR2 SASEGT. CDR3 coding DNA: TGTGCCGCATCTAGCGGGGGCTCCTACGAGCAGTACTTC. Translating it yields CAASSGGSYEQYF.

The rearrangement links TRBV29-1 to TRBJ2-7; D uncertain. Trimming stripped 2 bases from V and 1 base from J, with 12 bases between. CDR3 size: 14 residues. Germline lookup yields CDR1 SQVTM and CDR2 ANQGSEA. CDR3 residues: CSVEIREGSYEQYF. The CDR3 DNA follows: TGCAGCGTTGAAATTAGGGAAGGGTCCTACGAGCAGTACTTC.

The rearrangement uses TRBV5-1 and TRBJ2-7, with TRBD2 identical over 8 bases. CDR1 is SGHRS and CDR2 is YFSETQ in the germline V gene. V shed 4 bases, J shed 2 bases, and the junction held 8 bases outside the gene matches. The CDR3 sequence is 15 residues long. CDR3 DNA: TGCGCCAGCAGCCTATCTACGGGAGGGCCCTACGAGCAGTACTTC. It yields the protein CASSLSTGGPYEQYF.

The chain joins TRBV10-3 to TRBJ2-7; the D gene could be TRBD1 or TRBD2 (6 bases each). CDR3 size: 15 residues. Germline CDR1 and CDR2: ENHRY and SYGVKD. V was trimmed by 0 bases and J by 8 bases, leaving 17 bases between them. CDR3 residues: CAISESEGGPSQQYF. In nucleotides, the CDR3 is TGTGCCATCAGTGAGTCCGAAGGGGGGCCTAGCCAGCAGTACTTC.

The DNA of the CDR3 is TGTGCCAGCAGCTTGGATTGGACAGGGTATGGCTACACCTTC. Translating it yields CASSLDWTGYGYTF. The chain has TRBV5-5 and TRBJ1-2; 8 positions agree with TRBD1. Germline trimming cut 0 bases from V and 5 bases from J; bases unmatched to any gene: 3. This CDR3 comprises 14 residues. From germline, CDR1 is SGHKS and CDR2 YYEKEE (reference sequence). Full variable domain (missing parts from reference TRBV5-5 and TRBJ1-2): DAGVTQSPTHLIKTRGQQVTLRCSPISGHKSVSWYQQVLGQGPQFIFQYYEKEERGRGNFPDRFSARQFPNYSSELNVNALLLGDSALYLCASSLDWTGYGYTFGSGTRLTVV.

This chain joins TRBV19 and TRBJ2-2, with D possibly matching TRBD1 (6 bases). Germline CDR1 LNHDA, CDR2 SQIVND (reference sequence). This CDR3 spans 13 amino acids. The V end was cut by 5 bases, the J end by 8 bases, with 12 bases between. CDR3 bases: TGTGCCAGTAGTCAGGGGCTTGAAGGGGAGCTGTTTTTT. Protein product: CASSQGLEGELFF.

This clone was observed a single time. A read error may produce the germline difference seen at one junction end. The sample has other DNA sequences that encode this CDR3 too. V is TRBV18 and J is TRBJ1-2; 10 bases line up with TRBD1. The CDR3 runs to 12 residues. CDR1 is KGHSH, CDR2 LQKENI, per germline. The CDR3 is CASSPQGQGCTF. The CDR3 DNA follows: TGTGCCAGTTCACCGCAGGGACAGGGGTGTACCTTC. The complete variable domain, with remaining parts taken from reference TRBV18 and TRBJ1-2, reads NAGVMQNPRHLVRRRGQEARLRCSPMKGHSHVYWYRQLPEEGLKFMVYLQKENIIDESGMPKERFSAEFPKEGPSILRIQQVVRGDSAAYFCASSPQGQGCTFGSGTRLTVV.

The V call is TRBV5-6, the J call TRBJ2-7; D gene ambiguous. V was clipped by 0 bases and J by 4 bases, with 8 bases between them. The length of the CDR3 is 13 residues. Germline V gives CDR1 SGHDT, CDR2 YYEEEE. In nucleotides, the CDR3 is TGTGCCAGCAGCTTGGTCGACGTTTACGAGCAGTACTTC. Protein sequence: CASSLVDVYEQYF.

This sequence joins TRBV10-1 and TRBJ2-2; the match to TRBD2 covers 12 bases. The CDR3 runs 16 residues. Trimming at V came to 2 bases and at J to 6 bases, leaving 4 bases not matched to a gene. Germline CDR1 WNHNN, CDR2 SYGVQD (reference sequence). CDR3 sequence: CASSEARLAGAGELFF. Here the CDR3 DNA reads TGCGCCAGCAGTGAGGCCAGACTAGCGGGAGCCGGGGAGCTGTTTTTT.

J is TRBJ1-2 and V is TRBV7-9; D is possibly TRBD1 (5 bases). Germline-derived CDR1 and CDR2 are SEHNR and FQNEAQ (reference sequence). This CDR3 has 12 residues. Deletions cut 4 bases from V and 4 bases from J, with 7 bases between. CDR3 protein: CASSSDTYGYTF. The DNA for the CDR3 is TGTGCCAGCAGCTCGGACACCTATGGCTACACCTTC.

This clone was seen only once. The rearrangement joins TRBV6-5 to TRBJ1-2; the D gene is possibly TRBD1 (6 bases). The V gene lost 6 bases and the J gene lost 4 bases, with 12 bases spanning the gap. Germline lookup yields CDR1 MNHEY and CDR2 SVGAGI. The CDR3 sequence is 13 residues long. The chain's CDR3 is CASSLRGAYGYTF. The CDR3 nucleotides read TGTGCCAGCAGCCTCAGGGGCGCCTATGGCTACACCTTC.

The CDR3 here is CASSADRVNTEAFF. CDR3 coding DNA: TGCGCCAGCAGCGCGGACAGGGTGAACACTGAAGCTTTCTTT. J is TRBJ1-1 and V is TRBV5-1; 8 bases agree with TRBD1. This CDR3 comprises 14 residues. The J segment lost 0 bases and the V segment lost 4 bases, leaving 2 bases of the junction unmatched. Germline V gene data show CDR1 as SGHRS and CDR2 as YFSETQ. Full variable domain (outside the CDR3, taken from reference TRBV5-1 and TRBJ1-1): KAGVTQTPRYLIKTRGQQVTLSCSPISGHRSVSWYQQTPGQGLQFLFEYFSETQRNKGNFPGRFSGRQFSNSRSEMNVSTLELGDSALYLCASSADRVNTEAFFGQGTRLTVV.

The chain joins TRBV2 to TRBJ1-5, with a weak D call TRBD1 (6 bases). Germline CDR1 SNHLY, CDR2 FYNNEI. The V end was cut by 7 bases, the J end by 7 bases, with 14 bases between. This CDR3 region has 13 residues. CDR3 sequence: CASTLTDRQPQHF. CDR3 DNA: TGTGCCAGCACCCTGACGGACAGACAGCCCCAGCATTTT.

The chain employs TRBV27 and TRBJ1-2; 7 positions match TRBD1. This CDR3 comprises 15 residues. Germline trimming cut 4 bases from V and 5 bases from J; bases unmatched to any gene: 10. CDR1 and CDR2 (germline): MNHEY, SMNVEV (reference sequence). In DNA, the CDR3 is TGTGCCAGCAGTTCCAATCGACAGGGTCGATATGGCTACACCTTC. Protein: CASSSNRQGRYGYTF.

In DNA form, the CDR3 reads TGTGCCAGCTCCCAAGGCGAGGGCTATGGCTACACCTTC. Residues: CASSQGEGYGYTF. The chain couples TRBV18 to TRBJ1-2; D gene unclear. Germline V lookup: CDR1 KGHSH, CDR2 LQKENI. The CDR3 length is 13 residues. V gave up 6 bases and J gave up 4 bases, with 12 bases separating them.

This sequence joins TRBV20-1 and TRBJ2-1, with D unclear. The germline CDR1 and CDR2 sequences are DFQATT and SNEGSKA (reference sequence). This CDR3 is 10 amino acids long. V was cut by 7 bases and J by 5 bases, with 6 bases left in between. In DNA, the CDR3 is TGCAGTGTTTTGCACAATGAGCAGTTCTTC. It yields the protein CSVLHNEQFF.

The chain carries TRBV7-9 and TRBJ2-3; tentatively, D is TRBD2 (6 bases). CDR1 and CDR2 (germline): SEHNR, FQNEAQ (reference sequence). The CDR3 contains 16 residues. The V end lost 3 bases, the J end lost 2 bases, and 15 bases lay between the germline ends. CDR3 bases: TGTGCCAGCAGCTTTGGTTTAGGAGGGGTCACAGATACGCAGTATTTT. It translates to CASSFGLGGVTDTQYF.

The gene calls are TRBV18 and TRBJ1-2; D may be TRBD1 (5 bases). V lost 2 bases and J lost 7, with 14 bases in between. CDR1 is KGHSH, CDR2 LQKENI, per germline. This CDR3 spans 14 amino acids. The CDR3 here is CASSPSSGRVGYTF. CDR3 nucleotide sequence: TGTGCCAGCTCACCAAGTAGCGGCAGGGTTGGCTACACCTTC.

The rearrangement links TRBV11-2 to TRBJ2-5; the match to TRBD2 covers 9 bases. CDR3 length: 15 residues. In germline, CDR1 is SGHAT, CDR2 FQNNGV. Losses at the gene ends were 1 base for V and 3 bases for J; bases not matched to a gene: 3. The CDR3, as DNA: TGTGCCAGCAGCTTAGGCCGGACTAGCGAAGAGACCCAGTACTTC. This translates into CASSLGRTSEETQYF. The entire variable domain, with the rest obtained from reference TRBV11-2 and TRBJ2-5, is as follows: EAGVAQSPRYKIIEKRQSVAFWCNPISGHATLYWYQQILGQGPKLLIQFQNNGVVDDSQLPKDRFSAERLKGVDSTLKIQPAKLEDSAVYLCASSLGRTSEETQYFGPGTRLLVL.